What follows are 29 T cell receptor beta chains derived from one specimen sequenced in a study of blood T cell repertoires in COVID-19. Profiling relied on immunoSEQ multiplex PCR, and the TCRdb table lists in-frame clones only, not all of them. This sample has 300,000 or so clones, with nearly 90% found just once. What was sequenced was PBMCs or T cells enriched from blood (not recorded which). Receptors were obtained from a woman in her 30s who had recovered from COVID-19.

The rearrangement links TRBV5-1 to TRBJ1-3; D is perhaps TRBD1 (5 bases). The CDR3 loop spans 15 amino acids. V shed 4 bases and J shed 3 bases, with 14 bases lying between them. Germline lookup yields CDR1 SGHRS and CDR2 YFSETQ. As DNA, the CDR3 is TGCGCCAGCAGCCCCCGAGGGGAGGTTGGAAACACCATATATTTT. Residues: CASSPRGEVGNTIYF.

In its sample, this clone was seen a few times. The J gene is TRBJ1-1, the V gene TRBV3-1 (or the pseudogene TRBV3-2); TRBD1 agrees at 8 bases. V trimming: 6 bases; J trimming: 5 bases; junction bases outside the gene matches: 8. Germline CDR1 is LGHDT and CDR2 is YNNKEL (reference sequence). This CDR3 has 14 residues. As DNA, the CDR3 is TGTGCCAGCAGGCTCAGGGGGCAGAGGACTGAAGCTTTCTTT. Its translation: CASRLRGQRTEAFF.

This clone came up once. This chain uses TRBV6-2 or TRBV6-3 with TRBJ1-2; TRBD1 might be the D (6 bases). This CDR3 has 16 residues. V gave up 6 bases and J gave up 2 bases, with 19 bases separating them. Per germline, CDR1 MNHEY and CDR2 SVGEGT. The CDR3 spells CASSPIRTGHNYGYTF. In DNA, the CDR3 is TGTGCCAGCAGCCCCATTAGGACGGGACACAACTATGGCTACACCTTC.

This sequence joins TRBV6-5 and TRBJ1-5; 9 bases fit TRBD1. The CDR3 consists of 15 residues. The junction had 7 bases not matched to a gene; V was cut back by 5 bases and J by 5 bases. Germline V CDR1 and CDR2: MNHEY, SVGAGI. CDR3 DNA sequence: TGTGCCAGCAGTCCCCGGGGACAGGGAGATCAGCCCCAGCATTTT. This codes for CASSPRGQGDQPQHF.

CDR3 loop: CASSSTGGLVNSPLHF. DNA of the CDR3: TGTGCCAGCAGTTCCACAGGGGGATTGGTTAATTCACCCCTCCACTTT. The chain employs TRBV27 and TRBJ1-6, with 8 bases that match TRBD1. The V gene's germline CDR1 is MNHEY and CDR2 SMNVEV (reference sequence). This CDR3 is built from 16 residues. The junction had 8 bases not matched to a gene; V was cut back by 4 bases and J by 6 bases.

The V and J genes are TRBV6-6 and TRBJ2-4; 10 bases map to TRBD2. With 6 bases clipped from V and 2 bases from J, the junction kept 7 bases outside the gene matches. Germline loops: CDR1 MNHNY, CDR2 SVGAGI (reference sequence). This CDR3 region has 16 residues. Here the CDR3 DNA reads TGTGCCAGCAGGCTGGCTAGCGGGGGAACCAAAAACATTCAGTACTTC. Protein sequence: CASRLASGGTKNIQYF.

J is TRBJ2-7 and V is TRBV7-8, with 8 bases aligning to TRBD2. After removal of 5 bases from V and 1 base from J, the junction contained 7 bases not matched to a gene. The CDR3 is made up of 15 amino acids. From germline, CDR1 is SGHVS and CDR2 FQNEAQ. The CDR3, as DNA: TGTGCCAGCAGCCCTCGGCGGGGGGCGTCCTACGAGCAGTACTTC. Translation gives CASSPRRGASYEQYF.

The CDR3 DNA is TGTGCCAGCAGCTTAGTGGCAGGTGGCCATGGCTACACCTTC. It translates to CASSLVAGGHGYTF. This chain connects TRBV7-9 to TRBJ1-2, with D unclear. CDR1 SEHNR and CDR2 FQNEAQ come from the germline V gene (reference sequence). V was trimmed by 1 base and J by 6 bases, leaving 12 bases between them. The CDR3 runs to 14 residues. The variable domain in full, with the rest retrieved from reference TRBV7-9 and TRBJ1-2, is DTGVSQNPRHKITKRGQNVTFRCDPISEHNRLYWYRQTLGQGPEFLTYFQNEAQLEKSRLLSDRFSAERPKGSFSTLEIQRTEQGDSAMYLCASSLVAGGHGYTFGSGTRLTVV.

The V call is TRBV19, the J call TRBJ1-1; D ambiguous. The CDR3 is made up of 14 amino acids. From germline, CDR1 is LNHDA and CDR2 SQIVND (reference sequence). V was clipped by 7 bases and J by 1 base, with 13 bases between them. CDR3 nucleotides: TGTGCCAGTACCCCGCAGGTCAGGAACACTGAAGCTTTCTTT. Protein product: CASTPQVRNTEAFF. Filled out from reference TRBV19 and TRBJ1-1, the complete variable domain reads DGGITQSPKYLFRKEGQNVTLSCEQNLNHDAMYWYRQDPGQGLRLIYYSQIVNDFQKGDIAEGYSVSREKKESFPLTVTSAQKNPTAFYLCASTPQVRNTEAFFGQGTRLTVV.

V gene TRBV7-3 combines with J gene TRBJ1-1; possible D gene TRBD1, 6 bases. V was cut by 8 bases and J by 5 bases, with 15 bases left in between. The CDR3 extends over 13 amino acids. CDR1 and CDR2 (germline): SGHTA, FQGTGA. CDR3 bases: TGTGCCAGCGGGGACGGGAGGGGGACTGAAGCTTTCTTT. Amino acid sequence: CASGDGRGTEAFF. The complete variable domain, with remaining parts taken from reference TRBV7-3 and TRBJ1-1, reads GAGVSQTPSNKVTEKGKYVELRCDPISGHTALYWYRQSLGQGPEFLIYFQGTGAADDSGLPNDRFFAVRPEGSVSTLKIQRTERGDSAVYLCASGDGRGTEAFFGQGTRLTVV.

CDR3 residues: CASSNRGYTEAFF. In DNA, the CDR3 is TGTGCCAGCAGCAACAGGGGATACACTGAAGCTTTCTTT. The chain has TRBV7-8 and TRBJ1-1, with 7 bases matching TRBD1. Per the germline V gene, CDR1 is SGHVS and CDR2 is FQNEAQ. CDR3 length: 13 residues. J lost 3 bases, V lost 5 bases, and 3 bases had no gene match.

J is TRBJ1-5 and V is TRBV19; 7 positions agree with TRBD1. The CDR3 is 15 residues long. J lost 0 bases, V lost 9 bases, and 8 bases had no gene match. The germline V gene has CDR1 LNHDA and CDR2 SQIVND (reference sequence). The CDR3 region has the DNA TGTGCCAGCACTAATACAGGGGATAGCAATCAGCCCCAGCATTTT. It codes for CASTNTGDSNQPQHF.

The rearrangement links TRBV7-8 to TRBJ1-2; TRBD1 agrees at 8 bases. Per germline, CDR1 SGHVS and CDR2 FQNEAQ. The CDR3 covers 13 residues. With 5 bases clipped from V and 5 bases from J, the junction kept 4 bases outside the gene matches. The CDR3 region has the DNA TGTGCCAGCAGCCCCGACAGGGGATATGGCTACACCTTC. It specifies CASSPDRGYGYTF. Supplemented by reference TRBV7-8 and TRBJ1-2, the full variable domain reads GAGVSQSPRYKVAKRGQDVALRCDPISGHVSLFWYQQALGQGPEFLTYFQNEAQLDKSGLPSDRFFAERPEGSVSTLKIQRTQQEDSAVYLCASSPDRGYGYTFGSGTRLTVV.

The CDR3 here is CASSVATGGNTGELFF. The CDR3 DNA is TGTGCCAGCAGCGTCGCGACAGGGGGTAACACCGGGGAGCTGTTTTTT. This chain joins TRBV9 and TRBJ2-2; 9 bases match TRBD1. The CDR3 consists of 16 residues. Germline CDR1 is SGDLS and CDR2 is YYNGEE. Germline trimming cut 2 bases from V and 2 bases from J; bases unmatched to any gene: 4. The full variable domain, its missing parts supplied by reference TRBV9 and TRBJ2-2, is DSGVTQTPKHLITATGQRVTLRCSPRSGDLSVYWYQQSLDQGLQFLIQYYNGEERAKGNILERFSAQQFPDLHSELNLSSLELGDSALYFCASSVATGGNTGELFFGEGSRLTVL.

J is TRBJ2-3 and V is TRBV7-2; D is uncertain. Trimming took 5 bases from V and 3 from J, leaving 6 bases between them. CDR1 and CDR2 (germline): SGHTA, FQGNSA. The CDR3 has 12 residues. DNA for the CDR3: TGTGCCAGCAGCCCTCCGACAGATACGCAGTATTTT. Protein product: CASSPPTDTQYF.

This clone was observed a few times. The V and J genes are TRBV13 and TRBJ2-7, with TRBD1 identical over 9 bases. CDR3 length: 15 residues. Per the germline V gene, CDR1 is PRHDT and CDR2 is FYEKMQ (reference sequence). J lost 3 bases, V lost 5 bases, and 8 bases had no gene match. The DNA for the CDR3 is TGTGCCAGCAGCGGACAGGGGACCCTGATCTACGAGCAGTACTTC. This sequence encodes CASSGQGTLIYEQYF. Together with reference TRBV13 and TRBJ2-7, the CDR3 gives the full variable domain: AAGVIQSPRHLIKEKRETATLKCYPIPRHDTVYWYQQGPGQDPQFLISFYEKMQSDKGSIPDRFSAQQFSDYHSELNMSSLELGDSALYFCASSGQGTLIYEQYFGPGTRLTVT.

The chain recombines TRBV27 with TRBJ1-5; D perhaps matches TRBD1 (6 bases). CDR1 is MNHEY and CDR2 is SMNVEV in the germline V gene (reference sequence). The CDR3 runs 14 residues. V lost 3 bases, J lost 4 bases, and 10 bases lay in between. CDR3 in DNA: TGTGCCAGCAGTTTTGCCAGGGGTAATCAGCCCCAGCATTTT. Residues: CASSFARGNQPQHF.

This chain connects TRBV5-6 to TRBJ1-4; 9 bases align to TRBD1. This CDR3 comprises 15 residues. CDR1 SGHDT and CDR2 YYEEEE come from the germline V gene. The V gene end was trimmed by 4 bases and the J gene end by 7 bases; junction bases not matched to a gene: 8. CDR3 bases: TGTGCCAGCAGCACGGGGACAGGGCCCATTGAAAAACTGTTTTTT. Translated, it gives CASSTGTGPIEKLFF.

V and J are TRBV30 and TRBJ1-1; D is ambiguous. CDR3 size: 12 residues. V dropped 3 bases and J dropped 4 bases, with 9 bases sitting between them. Germline loops: CDR1 GTSNPN, CDR2 SVGIG (reference sequence). Written as DNA, the CDR3 is TGTGCCTGGAGAACCGCGGGCACTGAAGCTTTCTTT. Translation gives CAWRTAGTEAFF.

The gene calls are TRBV27 and TRBJ1-1; 9 positions agree with TRBD1. V was pared by 6 bases and J by 1 base, with 9 bases of the junction left unmatched. Germline V gives CDR1 MNHEY, CDR2 SMNVEV (reference sequence). This CDR3 is 16 amino acids long. The CDR3 region has the DNA TGTGCCAGCAGCGGGCTACAGGGGGCGTCGAACACTGAAGCTTTCTTT. Protein sequence: CASSGLQGASNTEAFF.

J is TRBJ1-5 and V is TRBV21-1. TRBV21-1 represents a pseudogene. This CDR3 comprises 16 residues. CDR3 sequence reads: CASSNQNGKVDQPQHF. The CDR3 DNA follows: TGTGCCAGCAGCAACCAAAACGGGAAGGTAGATCAGCCCCAGCATTTT.

V gene TRBV4-3 combines with J gene TRBJ1-1; the match to TRBD1 covers 8 bases. The junction had 9 bases not matched to a gene; V was cut back by 4 bases and J by 5 bases. The CDR3 extends over 15 amino acids. Germline assignment: CDR1 LGHNA and CDR2 YSLEER. The CDR3 sequence is CASSPGRGLRTEAFF. DNA for the CDR3: TGCGCCAGCAGCCCCGGCAGGGGGCTGCGAACTGAAGCTTTCTTT.

The CDR3 coding sequence is TGTGCCAGCAGCGTCCGGGGGGGGCAAGAGACCCAGTACTTC. Its protein product is CASSVRGGQETQYF. The chain joins TRBV9 to TRBJ2-5; 8 nucleotides agree with TRBD2. With V trimmed by 2 bases and J by 2 bases, 2 bases remained unmatched. The CDR3 contains 14 residues. CDR1 and CDR2 from the germline V gene are SGDLS and YYNGEE.

The gene calls are TRBV27 and TRBJ2-1; TRBD2 matches 10 bases. CDR3 length equals 17 residues. Trimming took 5 bases from V and 9 from J; bases not matched to a gene: 16. Germline V gene lookup returns CDR1 MNHEY and CDR2 SMNVEV (reference sequence). In DNA form, the CDR3 reads TGTGCCAGCAGTCCGGGAGGACTAGCGGTAAATTGGGCTGAGCAGTTCTTC. It encodes CASSPGGLAVNWAEQFF.

This clone was observed a few times. The rearrangement links TRBV18 to TRBJ2-2, with 7 bases lining up with TRBD2. The V gene's germline CDR1 is KGHSH and CDR2 LQKENI. CDR3 length: 15 amino acids. The trim removed 6 bases at V and 3 bases at J, leaving 7 bases unmatched. The CDR3 DNA is TGTGCCAGCTCCCCCCCTGGGGGGGACACCGGGGAGCTGTTTTTT. Translation gives CASSPPGGDTGELFF. The variable domain in full, with the rest retrieved from reference TRBV18 and TRBJ2-2, is NAGVMQNPRHLVRRRGQEARLRCSPMKGHSHVYWYRQLPEEGLKFMVYLQKENIIDESGMPKERFSAEFPKEGPSILRIQQVVRGDSAAYFCASSPPGGDTGELFFGEGSRLTVL.

V and J are TRBV19 and TRBJ1-5; D may be TRBD1 (5 bases). V was cut by 10 bases and J by 2 bases, with 15 bases left in between. The CDR3 contains 14 residues. Per germline, CDR1 LNHDA and CDR2 SQIVND (reference sequence). CDR3 region: CATRGGGGNQPQHF. The CDR3 nucleotides are TGTGCCACCCGGGGCGGGGGGGGCAATCAGCCCCAGCATTTT.

This clone showed up just a few times. The CDR3: CASSLEGSGANVLTF. The CDR3 region has the DNA TGCGCCAGCAGCTTGGAGGGGTCTGGGGCCAACGTCCTGACTTTC. The rearrangement links TRBV5-1 to TRBJ2-6; D possibly corresponds to TRBD1 (5 bases). V lost 0 bases, J lost 1 base, and 5 bases lay in between. Germline loops: CDR1 SGHRS, CDR2 YFSETQ. The CDR3 is made up of 15 amino acids.

The gene calls are TRBV21-1 and TRBJ1-6; the table assigns TRBD1, which was not confirmed against the DNA. TRBV21-1 is a pseudogene. The CDR3 consists of 19 residues. The CDR3 region is CASSKARVFPDRRNSPLHF. CDR3 DNA sequence: TGTGCCAGCAGCAAAGCTCGGGTTTTCCCGGACAGGAGGAATTCACCCCTCCACTTT.

The chain carries TRBV5-1 and TRBJ2-7, with D possibly TRBD1 on 6 matching bases. CDR1 and CDR2 (germline): SGHRS, YFSETQ. The V end lost 1 base, the J end lost 2 bases, and 7 bases lay between the germline ends. The CDR3 loop spans 13 amino acids. CDR3: CASSLNRAYEQYF. CDR3 DNA: TGCGCCAGCAGCTTGAACAGGGCCTACGAGCAGTACTTC.